This TCR beta chain was found in a study of human T cells and chemical hapten exposure. Authors' data handling: Sample TCR counts, which ranged from about 23,224 to 690,600, had a median of 95,638. TCRdb itself ran the RACE reads through MiXCR, one entry per CDR3 protein. The V and J calls and clone size are TCRdb's, not the authors'. The sample carries a few hundred thousand distinct CDR3 sequences, roughly 7.4% recorded once. On this clonotype itself: The germline gene is not matched at one end of the junction; a read error may be the cause.

Time point of the sample: pre-sensitization, week 0. Regarding treatment: therapeutic diphenylcyclopropenone sensitization with weekly scalp DPC. Blood draws came first, before each patch test. The sample in question was whole blood, obtained in connection with sensitization to the hapten diphenylcyclopropenone (DPC). The sequence was collected from a man younger than 35 with alopecia areata. Some clones in this sample may be carry-over from other donors' samples.

CDR3 sequence reads: CASNQEIHEQFF. CDR3 DNA sequence: TGTGCCAGCAACCAAGAAATCCATGAGCAGTTCTTC. The V call is TRBV3-1, the J call TRBJ2-1; D unresolved. The CDR3 has 12 amino acids. Germline V gene data show CDR1 as LGHDT and CDR2 as YNNKEL (reference sequence).